Presented here are 13 T cell receptor beta chains from one specimen sequenced in a study of blood T cell dynamics during melanoma immunotherapy. As for time point: pre-treatment baseline. Assay used: immunoSEQ multiplex PCR; TCRdb lists only in-frame clones, some missing. This sample has 6,500 to 7,000 clones; over 70% occur once, and the top ten carry around 35%. The specimen was blood, collected from a patient treated with checkpoint blockade. These receptors were obtained from a human donor with melanoma. Some clones in this sample may be carry-over from other donors' samples.

The chain joins TRBV7-9 to TRBJ1-2, with a tentative D call TRBD1 (5 bases). The CDR3 extends over 14 amino acids. Between the trimmed V and J ends, which lost 5 bases and 5 bases, there was a span of 15 bases. Germline V gene sequence: CDR1 SEHNR, CDR2 FQNEAQ (reference sequence). CDR3: CASSLGRPTYGYTF. In nucleotides, the CDR3 is TGTGCCAGCAGCCTGGGACGGCCGACGTATGGCTACACCTTC. The full variable domain, its missing parts supplied by reference TRBV7-9 and TRBJ1-2, is DTGVSQNPRHKITKRGQNVTFRCDPISEHNRLYWYRQTLGQGPEFLTYFQNEAQLEKSRLLSDRFSAERPKGSFSTLEIQRTEQGDSAMYLCASSLGRPTYGYTFGSGTRLTVV.

This clone occurred a few times. V gene TRBV10-3 combines with J gene TRBJ1-2; D possibly corresponds to TRBD1 (5 bases). The germline CDR1 and CDR2 sequences are ENHRY and SYGVKD. The CDR3 runs to 13 residues. V was cut by 11 bases and J by 7 bases, with 20 bases left in between. The CDR3 spells CAAGREVFSGYTF. The CDR3 DNA reads TGTGCCGCGGGCAGGGAGGTTTTTTCTGGCTACACCTTC.

The CDR3 here is CASSRGPSSTDTQYF. Written as DNA, the CDR3 is TGTGCCAGCAGCCGGGGGCCTTCTAGCACAGATACGCAGTATTTT. The chain joins TRBV5-6 to TRBJ2-3; D could derive from TRBD1 or TRBD2 (6 bases each). The V end was cut by 4 bases, the J end by 0 bases, with 12 bases between. Germline CDR1 is SGHDT and CDR2 is YYEEEE. This CDR3 contains 15 residues.

The V gene is TRBV7-2, the J gene TRBJ2-1, with D tentatively TRBD1 or TRBD2 (6 bases each). The germline CDR1 and CDR2 sequences are SGHTA and FQGNSA. V was pared by 1 base and J by 0 bases, with 13 bases between. The CDR3 spans 17 residues. CDR3 protein: CASSLGLGGISYNEQFF. CDR3 coding DNA: TGTGCCAGCAGCTTAGGACTAGGGGGAATCTCCTACAATGAGCAGTTCTTC.

The chain recombines TRBV19 with TRBJ2-3; a possible D gene is TRBD1 (5 bases). In germline, CDR1 is LNHDA, CDR2 SQIVND (reference sequence). The CDR3 runs 15 residues. With 3 bases removed from V and 3 bases from J, the gap between germline ends came to 13 bases. In nucleotides, the CDR3 is TGTGCCAGTAGTATGGGCAGGGTGGTTACAGATACGCAGTATTTT. Protein sequence: CASSMGRVVTDTQYF.

This clone was detected a few times. This chain uses TRBV10-3 with TRBJ1-3, with TRBD1 matching over 7 bases. From germline, CDR1 is ENHRY and CDR2 SYGVKD. The CDR3 covers 18 residues. V gave up 6 bases and J gave up 0 bases; unmatched junction bases: 14. Here the CDR3 reads CAISLDRVPSYSGNTIYF. CDR3 coding DNA: TGTGCCATCAGCTTAGACAGGGTCCCTTCATACTCTGGAAACACCATATATTTT.

The chain joins TRBV19 to TRBJ1-4; a weak D match, TRBD1 (5 bases). The CDR3 extends over 16 amino acids. The V end was cut by 1 base, the J end by 8 bases, with 17 bases between. CDR1 and CDR2 (germline): LNHDA, SQIVND (reference sequence). The CDR3 is CASSIARTSRGEKLFF. DNA for the CDR3: TGTGCCAGTAGTATAGCGCGGACATCGAGGGGAGAAAAACTGTTTTTT.

For this clone: The junction differs from germline at one of its ends, possibly a read error. J is TRBJ1-3 and V is TRBV4-1; maybe TRBD1 (6 bases). Germline loops: CDR1 MGHRA, CDR2 YSYEKL. This CDR3 contains 17 residues. This chain's CDR3 is CASTQSLVRGPGNTIYF. The CDR3 nucleotides read TGCGCCAGCACCCAATCATTAGTCCGGGGGCCTGGAAACACCATATATTTT.

The chain links TRBV18 to TRBJ2-6; 8 bases map to TRBD1. Germline CDR1 reads KGHSH; CDR2 reads LQKENI. V gave up 6 bases and J gave up 0 bases; unmatched junction bases: 16. This CDR3 comprises 20 residues. This CDR3 is CASSSRGRGPADSGANVLTF. Written as DNA, the CDR3 is TGTGCCAGCTCTAGCCGGGGCAGGGGGCCCGCTGACTCTGGGGCCAACGTCCTGACTTTC. Full variable domain (rest looked up from reference TRBV18 and TRBJ2-6): NAGVMQNPRHLVRRRGQEARLRCSPMKGHSHVYWYRQLPEEGLKFMVYLQKENIIDESGMPKERFSAEFPKEGPSILRIQQVVRGDSAAYFCASSSRGRGPADSGANVLTFGAGSRLTVL.

The chain joins TRBV7-6 to TRBJ2-2; TRBD1 might be the D (6 bases). This CDR3 is built from 17 residues. CDR1 and CDR2 (germline): SGHVS, FNYEAQ. V lost 1 base to trimming and J lost 0 bases, with 12 bases between them. CDR3 sequence reads: CASSLEGQPANTGELFF. The CDR3 nucleotides read TGTGCCAGCAGCTTAGAGGGACAACCCGCGAACACCGGGGAGCTGTTTTTT.

The J gene is TRBJ1-5, the V gene TRBV4-1, with 7 bases identical to TRBD1. Germline values: CDR1 MGHRA, CDR2 YSYEKL. This CDR3 has 16 amino acids. J lost 3 bases, V lost 3 bases, and 8 bases had no gene match. The CDR3 region has the DNA TGCGCCAGCAGCCAGATAAAGGGACAGAACAATCAGCCCCAGCATTTT. Amino acids: CASSQIKGQNNQPQHF.

The gene calls are TRBV15 and TRBJ2-1, with D tentatively TRBD2 (5 bases). Germline lookup yields CDR1 LNHNV and CDR2 YYDKDF (reference sequence). V lost 2 bases and J lost 5, with 16 bases in between. The CDR3 runs 16 residues. This CDR3 reads CATSRSSGISDNEQFF. The CDR3 nucleotides read TGTGCCACCAGCAGATCCTCCGGGATCTCGGACAATGAGCAGTTCTTC.

This clone was seen once. The rearrangement links TRBV19 to TRBJ1-4, with D perhaps TRBD1 (5 bases). This CDR3 is built from 13 residues. CDR1 is LNHDA and CDR2 is SQIVND in the germline V gene (reference sequence). Trimming left V 7 bases short and J 5 bases short, with 11 bases between. The CDR3 reads CASNTGRNEKLFF. Here the CDR3 DNA reads TGTGCCAGTAACACAGGCAGGAATGAAAAACTGTTTTTT.